The next 25 T cell receptor beta chains were all read from a single sample in a study of neurological immune-mediated disorders. TCRdb recomputed calls from the 5' RACE reads with MiXCR, one row per CDR3 protein. In the table there are more than 70,000 distinct CDR3 sequences, more than 8.5% of which are singletons. The time point is: longitudinal time-point 1 (baseline). The specimen sequenced was PBMCs. These receptors all stem from a man aged 30-40 years in good health.

This clonotype was recorded many times. CDR3 DNA sequence: TGTGCCAGCAGTTACGGGGACAGGGATGAGCAGTTCTTC. This encodes CASSYGDRDEQFF. The chain has TRBV6-5 and TRBJ2-1; 9 bases are a match to TRBD1. Germline lookup yields CDR1 MNHEY and CDR2 SVGAGI. V shed 2 bases, J shed 8 bases, and the junction held 1 base outside the gene matches. CDR3 length: 13 amino acids.

The chain joins TRBV7-2 to TRBJ1-6, with D perhaps TRBD1 (5 bases). The germline CDR1 and CDR2 sequences are SGHTA and FQGNSA. CDR3 size: 16 residues. Trimming pared 4 bases from V and 9 bases from J, leaving 19 bases between. The CDR3 sequence is CASSSSGTSGGSPLHF. CDR3 DNA sequence: TGTGCCAGCAGCTCCTCCGGGACGAGCGGTGGTTCACCCCTCCACTTT.

Many counts were recorded for this clonotype. The J gene is TRBJ2-7, the V gene TRBV29-1; possible D gene TRBD2, 6 bases. The CDR3 has 13 residues. The ends were cut back, 7 bases at V and 4 bases at J, with 17 bases in the middle. Germline lookup yields CDR1 SQVTM and CDR2 ANQGSEA. The CDR3, as DNA: TGCAGCGGGCAGGGAGGAAATTCTTACGAGCAGTACTTC. Translating it yields CSGQGGNSYEQYF.

This clonotype was observed at least ten times. The V call is TRBV20-1, the J call TRBJ2-1; TRBD2 agrees at 11 bases. Germline assignment: CDR1 DFQATT and CDR2 SNEGSKA (reference sequence). V gave up 6 bases and J gave up 4 bases; unmatched junction bases: 2. The CDR3 loop spans 13 amino acids. Written as DNA, the CDR3 is TGCAGTGCCCGGACTAGCGGGTACAATGAGCAGTTCTTC. Translating gives CSARTSGYNEQFF.

This clonotype was observed at least ten times. This chain links TRBV6-5 with TRBJ2-5; 12 bases line up with TRBD1. This CDR3 comprises 15 residues. CDR1 and CDR2 (germline): MNHEY, SVGAGI. Trimming removed 4 bases from V and 6 bases from J; junction bases left unmatched: 6. The CDR3 region is CASSSPGQGAKTQYF. The CDR3 DNA follows: TGTGCCAGCAGTTCCCCGGGACAGGGGGCGAAGACCCAGTACTTC.

Many counts were recorded for this clonotype. The chain recombines TRBV28 with TRBJ2-3; the match to TRBD2 covers 7 bases. The CDR3 loop spans 14 amino acids. With 5 bases clipped from V and 6 bases from J, the junction kept 8 bases outside the gene matches. CDR1 and CDR2 (germline): MDHEN, SYDVKM. The DNA of the CDR3 is TGTGCCAGCAGTCCACCAGGGAGGGAGGATACGCAGTATTTT. Translation: CASSPPGREDTQYF.

This clonotype was recorded at least ten times. The chain recombines TRBV2 with TRBJ1-5; D gene ambiguous. Trimming shortened V by 8 bases and J by 7 bases, and 15 bases separated the two germline ends. Germline values: CDR1 SNHLY, CDR2 FYNNEI. The CDR3 is 13 residues long. As DNA, the CDR3 is TGTGCCAGCGCCGGGCCCCCACGCCAGCCCCAGCATTTT. It yields the protein CASAGPPRQPQHF. Full variable domain (rest looked up from reference TRBV2 and TRBJ1-5): EPEVTQTPSHQVTQMGQEVILRCVPISNHLYFYWYRQILGQKVEFLVSFYNNEISEKSEIFDDQFSVERPDGSNFTLKIRSTKLEDSAMYFCASAGPPRQPQHFGDGTRLSIL.

This clonotype was counted many times. The chain carries TRBV20-1 and TRBJ2-1; TRBD2 agrees at 10 bases. J lost 8 bases, V lost 7 bases, and 11 bases had no gene match. Germline CDR1 is DFQATT and CDR2 is SNEGSKA (reference sequence). The length of the CDR3 is 14 residues. CDR3 sequence reads: CSVRGGTSVYEQFF. Written as DNA, the CDR3 is TGCAGTGTAAGGGGGGGGACTAGCGTCTATGAGCAGTTCTTC.

This clonotype was counted at least ten times. This CDR3 reads CSVEPKANTEAFF. The CDR3 DNA reads as TGCAGCGTTGAACCCAAGGCGAACACTGAAGCTTTCTTT. The V and J genes are TRBV29-1 and TRBJ1-1, with D unclear. Trimming pared 2 bases from V and 1 base from J, leaving 8 bases between. CDR3 length: 13 residues. Per the germline V gene, CDR1 is SQVTM and CDR2 is ANQGSEA.

This clonotype was counted many times. V usage is TRBV20-1 and J usage is TRBJ2-7, with TRBD2 as a possible D gene (6 bases). Trimming removed 3 bases at V and 1 base at J, with 7 bases between. Germline CDR1 and CDR2: DFQATT and SNEGSKA (reference sequence). The CDR3 has 12 residues. CDR3: CSARRGSYEQYF. The CDR3 nucleotides are TGCAGTGCTAGGCGGGGTTCCTACGAGCAGTACTTC.

This clonotype was seen ten or more times. The chain joins TRBV7-2 to TRBJ2-1, with 7 bases aligning to TRBD2. The CDR3 is 14 residues long. Germline-derived CDR1 and CDR2 are SGHTA and FQGNSA. J lost 6 bases, V lost 3 bases, and 5 bases had no gene match. This chain's CDR3 is CASSFGGLGNEQFF. CDR3 nucleotides: TGTGCCAGCAGCTTCGGGGGGTTGGGCAATGAGCAGTTCTTC.

This clonotype appeared many times. This chain connects TRBV28 to TRBJ2-7, with TRBD1 matching 8 bases. J was trimmed by 5 bases and V by 5 bases; bases with no gene match: 8. This CDR3 region has 14 residues. CDR1 and CDR2 from the germline V gene are MDHEN and SYDVKM. The CDR3 sequence is CASSPTSGGDEQYF. CDR3 DNA sequence: TGTGCCAGCAGTCCCACCTCAGGGGGCGACGAGCAGTACTTC.

Only a few counts were recorded for this clonotype. The chain joins TRBV27 to TRBJ2-7; 13 positions match TRBD2. The J segment lost 5 bases and the V segment lost 8 bases, leaving 12 bases of the junction unmatched. Germline V lookup: CDR1 MNHEY, CDR2 SMNVEV (reference sequence). CDR3 size: 16 residues. CDR3 sequence (DNA): TGTGCCAGCGCCCGGACTAGCGGGAGTTGGGTAGACGAGCAGTACTTC. It is translated as CASARTSGSWVDEQYF.

This clonotype was seen many times. J is TRBJ1-1 and V is TRBV20-1; unclear D gene. This CDR3 contains 13 residues. V shed 3 bases and J shed 1 base, with 9 bases lying between them. Germline V gene lookup returns CDR1 DFQATT and CDR2 SNEGSKA (reference sequence). CDR3 region: CSASKDTNTEAFF. As DNA, the CDR3 is TGCAGTGCTAGTAAAGACACGAACACTGAAGCTTTCTTT.

This clonotype showed up many times. The V call is TRBV5-1, the J call TRBJ2-2, with 13 nucleotides matching TRBD2. This CDR3 is 16 amino acids long. From germline, CDR1 is SGHRS and CDR2 YFSETQ. Trimming cost V 3 bases and J 4 bases; bases outside gene matches: 3. The DNA of the CDR3 is TGCGCCAGCAGCTCCAGACTAGCGGGAGGCACCGGGGAGCTGTTTTTT. This codes for CASSSRLAGGTGELFF.

This clonotype was counted many times. This chain uses TRBV7-2 with TRBJ1-5; D is perhaps TRBD1 (5 bases). The germline V gene encodes CDR1 SGHTA and CDR2 FQGNSA. This CDR3 has 13 residues. V dropped 5 bases and J dropped 7 bases, with 12 bases sitting between them. This chain's CDR3 is CASSPTQGQPQHF. For the CDR3, the DNA is TGTGCCAGCAGCCCAACCCAGGGACAGCCCCAGCATTTT.

This clonotype was seen repeatedly, ten times or more. V and J are TRBV5-1 and TRBJ2-2; 12 positions agree with TRBD2. The V and J ends lost 2 bases and 4 bases, in that order; junction bases with no gene match: 6. Germline V CDR1 and CDR2: SGHRS, YFSETQ. This CDR3 has 17 amino acids. The CDR3 DNA follows: TGCGCCAGCAGCTTTTCGACTAGCGGGAGAGGCACCGGGGAGCTGTTTTTT. Protein sequence: CASSFSTSGRGTGELFF.

This clonotype showed up many times. The chain couples TRBV27 to TRBJ1-6, with 8 bases aligning to TRBD1. The CDR3 consists of 14 residues. The V segment lost 7 bases and the J segment 5 bases; nucleotides outside the gene matches: 4. Germline V gene data show CDR1 as MNHEY and CDR2 as SMNVEV (reference sequence). CDR3 sequence (DNA): TGTGCCAGCAATACAGGGGGGGATAATTCACCCCTCCACTTT. Translated, it gives CASNTGGDNSPLHF.

This clonotype was recorded at least ten times. The chain uses TRBV2 and TRBJ2-5, with 12 bases fitting TRBD1. Germline V CDR1 and CDR2: SNHLY, FYNNEI. The CDR3 runs 20 residues. V shed 8 bases and J 1 base; nucleotides not matched to a gene: 20. The CDR3, as DNA: TGTGCCAGCGTAGGGGGACAGGGGGCGTCTAGCGGGGCGCTCCAAGAGACCCAGTACTTC. Its translation is CASVGGQGASSGALQETQYF.

In its sample, this clonotype was seen many times. V is TRBV10-1 and J is TRBJ1-1; weak D call: TRBD1 (6 bases). Germline V gene data show CDR1 as WNHNN and CDR2 as SYGVQD (reference sequence). CDR3 length: 13 amino acids. V dropped 7 bases and J dropped 0 bases, with 9 bases sitting between them. The CDR3, as DNA: TGCGCCAGCACCAGGGACATGAACACTGAAGCTTTCTTT. Translation gives CASTRDMNTEAFF.

This clonotype was observed many times. V is TRBV3-1 and J is TRBJ2-7; D unresolved. This CDR3 spans 11 amino acids. V gave up 2 bases and J gave up 6 bases, with 5 bases separating them. Germline CDR1 reads LGHDT; CDR2 reads YNNKEL (reference sequence). The CDR3 DNA reads TGTGCCAGCAGCCAAAAGGGCGAGCAGTACTTC. Translation gives CASSQKGEQYF.

This clonotype occurred many times. V and J are TRBV20-1 and TRBJ2-5; D may be TRBD1 or TRBD2 (8 bases each). This CDR3 is 14 amino acids long. Germline V gene lookup returns CDR1 DFQATT and CDR2 SNEGSKA (reference sequence). Trimming left V 0 bases short and J 7 bases short, with 15 bases between. The CDR3 reads CSARDQGAGGTQYF. The CDR3 coding sequence is TGCAGTGCTAGAGATCAGGGGGCGGGGGGGACCCAGTACTTC.

The table lists this clonotype with many counts. The J gene is TRBJ2-5, the V gene TRBV24-1; 9 bases align to TRBD2. The CDR3 length is 15 residues. The trim removed 5 bases at V and 3 bases at J, leaving 6 bases unmatched. CDR1 is KGHDR and CDR2 is SFDVKD in the germline V gene. The CDR3 reads CATSGQGLAEETQYF. The CDR3 bases are TGTGCCACCAGTGGACAGGGACTAGCAGAAGAGACCCAGTACTTC.

Ten or more counts support this clonotype. V and J are TRBV20-1 and TRBJ1-2, with no clear D. Per the germline V gene, CDR1 is DFQATT and CDR2 is SNEGSKA (reference sequence). V lost 6 bases and J 4 bases, leaving 21 bases between the germline ends. This CDR3 contains 15 residues. The CDR3 DNA reads as TGCAGTGCCCTAGAGGGCCCGCTGGAGGGCTATGGCTACACCTTC. Amino acids: CSALEGPLEGYGYTF.

This clonotype was counted at least ten times. The rearrangement links TRBV5-1 to TRBJ2-7; D may be TRBD2 (6 bases). The CDR3 spans 15 residues. V was shortened by 6 bases and J by 6 bases, with 22 bases between the two germline ends. Germline lookup yields CDR1 SGHRS and CDR2 YFSETQ. The CDR3 sequence: CASTRNLGGNSEQYF. The CDR3 nucleotides read TGCGCCAGCACCCGTAATCTAGGAGGGAACTCCGAGCAGTACTTC.